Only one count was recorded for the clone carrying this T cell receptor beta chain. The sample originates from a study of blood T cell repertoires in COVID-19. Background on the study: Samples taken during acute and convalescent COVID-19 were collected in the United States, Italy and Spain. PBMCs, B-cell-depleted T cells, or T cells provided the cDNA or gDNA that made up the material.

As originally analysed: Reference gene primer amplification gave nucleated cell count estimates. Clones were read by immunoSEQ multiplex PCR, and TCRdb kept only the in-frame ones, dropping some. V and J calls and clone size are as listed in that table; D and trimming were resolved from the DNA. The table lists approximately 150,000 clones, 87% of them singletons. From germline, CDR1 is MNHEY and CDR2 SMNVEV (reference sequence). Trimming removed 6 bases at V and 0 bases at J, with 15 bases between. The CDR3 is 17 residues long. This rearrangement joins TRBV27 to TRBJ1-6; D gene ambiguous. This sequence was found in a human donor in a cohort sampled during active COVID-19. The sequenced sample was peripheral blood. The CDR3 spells CASRPLSSGSYNSPLHF. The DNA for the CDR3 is TGTGCCAGCAGACCCCTTTCCTCGGGCTCCTATAATTCACCCCTCCACTTT.